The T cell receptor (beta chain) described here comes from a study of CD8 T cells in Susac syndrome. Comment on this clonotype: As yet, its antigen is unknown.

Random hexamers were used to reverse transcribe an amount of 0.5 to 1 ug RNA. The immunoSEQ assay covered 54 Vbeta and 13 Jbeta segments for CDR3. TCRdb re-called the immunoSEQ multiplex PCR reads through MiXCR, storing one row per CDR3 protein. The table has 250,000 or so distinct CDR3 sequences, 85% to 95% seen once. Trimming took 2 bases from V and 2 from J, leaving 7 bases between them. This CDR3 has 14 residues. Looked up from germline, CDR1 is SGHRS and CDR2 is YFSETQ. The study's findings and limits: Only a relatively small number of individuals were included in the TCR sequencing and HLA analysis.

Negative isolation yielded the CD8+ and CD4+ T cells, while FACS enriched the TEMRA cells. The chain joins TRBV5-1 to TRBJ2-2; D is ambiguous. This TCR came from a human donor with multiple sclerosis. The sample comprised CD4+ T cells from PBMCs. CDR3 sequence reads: CASSFTPNTGELFF. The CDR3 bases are TGCGCCAGCAGCTTTACACCTAACACCGGGGAGCTGTTTTTT.